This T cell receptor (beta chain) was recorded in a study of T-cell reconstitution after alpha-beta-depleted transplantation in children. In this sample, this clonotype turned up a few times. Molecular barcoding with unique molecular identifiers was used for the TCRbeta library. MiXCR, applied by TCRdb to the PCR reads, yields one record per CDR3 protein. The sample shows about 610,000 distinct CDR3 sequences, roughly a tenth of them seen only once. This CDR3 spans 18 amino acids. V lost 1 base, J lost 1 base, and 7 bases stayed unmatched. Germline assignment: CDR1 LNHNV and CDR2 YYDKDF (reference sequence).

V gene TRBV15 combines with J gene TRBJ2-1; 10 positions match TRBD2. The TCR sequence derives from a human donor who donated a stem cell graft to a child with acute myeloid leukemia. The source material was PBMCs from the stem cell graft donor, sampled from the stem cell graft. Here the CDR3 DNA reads TGTGCCACCAGCAGAGGCGCGATAGCGGGAGGTTCCTACAATGAGCAGTTCTTC. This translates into CATSRGAIAGGSYNEQFF.